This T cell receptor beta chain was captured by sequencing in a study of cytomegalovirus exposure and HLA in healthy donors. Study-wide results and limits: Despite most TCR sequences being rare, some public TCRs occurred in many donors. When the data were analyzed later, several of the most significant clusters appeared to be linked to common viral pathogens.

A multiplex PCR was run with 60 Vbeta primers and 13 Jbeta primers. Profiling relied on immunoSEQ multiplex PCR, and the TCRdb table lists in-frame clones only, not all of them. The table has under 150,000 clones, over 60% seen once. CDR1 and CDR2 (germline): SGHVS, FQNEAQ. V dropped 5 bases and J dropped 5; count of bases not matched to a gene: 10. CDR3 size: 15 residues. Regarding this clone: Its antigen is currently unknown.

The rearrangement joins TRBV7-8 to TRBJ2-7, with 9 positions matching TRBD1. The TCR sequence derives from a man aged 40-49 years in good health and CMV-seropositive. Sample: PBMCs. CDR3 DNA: TGTGCCAGCAGCCCCTGGACAGGGGTCCCCGACGAGCAGTACTTC. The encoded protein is CASSPWTGVPDEQYF.